These 3 T cell receptor beta chains share one sample of origin, sequenced in a study of shared T cell receptors in the human thymus. Assay used: immunoSEQ multiplex PCR; TCRdb lists only in-frame clones, some missing. The sample consists of fewer than 700,000 clones, approximately 87% of them appearing once. In addition, the sample was reused for a study of human thymus T cells.

The sample consisted of thymocytes. The receptors were gathered from a boy in the first two years of life with a congenital heart defect.

The chain carries TRBV5-6 and TRBJ2-5; possible D gene TRBD2, 6 bases. The V end lost 4 bases, the J end lost 2 bases, and 21 bases lay between the germline ends. CDR3 length: 17 residues. Germline values: CDR1 SGHDT, CDR2 YYEEEE. The DNA of the CDR3 is TGTGCCAGCAGCCTTGCTCTAGCGCCAGGCGGACAAGAGACCCAGTACTTC. It is translated as CASSLALAPGGQETQYF.

This clone was seen a single time. The chain joins TRBV5-6 to TRBJ2-7, with D unresolved. Per the germline V gene, CDR1 is SGHDT and CDR2 is YYEEEE. This CDR3 has 16 residues. Trimming took off 1 base at V and 4 bases at J, with 18 bases between the two ends. The CDR3 sequence: CASSLYRPGSFYEQYF. The CDR3 DNA reads TGTGCCAGCAGCTTGTATCGGCCAGGTTCTTTTTACGAGCAGTACTTC.

This chain uses TRBV11-2 with TRBJ2-7; 9 bases are shared with TRBD1. The CDR3 covers 15 residues. Germline assignment: CDR1 SGHAT and CDR2 FQNNGV. The V gene end was trimmed by 4 bases and the J gene end by 6 bases; junction bases not matched to a gene: 10. The CDR3 sequence: CASSYRGPWNREQYF. In DNA form, the CDR3 reads TGTGCCAGCAGCTACAGGGGGCCCTGGAATCGCGAGCAGTACTTC.